The rows below give T cell receptor beta chains drawn from one sample of a study of T cells in localized non-small cell lung cancer. Clones were sequenced by immunoSEQ multiplex PCR, and TCRdb holds only the in-frame ones, with some missing. The top ten clones hold 1.3% of a sample with 70,000 to 85,000 clones, roughly 80% of them seen once. Sample: peripheral blood, taken before any cancer treatment. These receptor sequences come from a female donor of 60 years or more with stage I lung adenocarcinoma. CDR3s include the opening cysteine and the closing phenylalanine or tryptophan. The D gene is left open where the match is weak. Clone sizes are given selectively: once, few, many, or a class where the clone is expanded.

>TRBJ1-4|NA|TRBV19|NA
TGTGCCAGTAGTAAGGGCCGGCGGAATGAAAAACTGTTTTTT
CASSKGRRNEKLFF
>TRBJ1-5|many|TRBV5-1|TRBD1
TGCGCCAGTGCCGACGGGACAGGGGGCGAGGGTCAGCCCCAGCATTTT
CASADGTGGEGQPQHF
>TRBJ2-5|once|TRBV27|NA
TGTGCCAGCAGTTCCGCCCTGGTACGGGAGACCCAGTACTTC
CASSSALVRETQYF
>TRBJ2-3|NA|TRBV6-1|NA
TGTGCCAGCACGATCGGGGGTACGCAGTATTTT
CASTIGGTQYF
>TRBJ1-4|NA|TRBV7-6|TRBD1
TGTGCCAGCAGCCCGGGACAGGGGTATGAAAAACTGTTTTTT
CASSPGQGYEKLFF
>TRBJ2-5|NA|TRBV14|TRBD2
TGTGCCAGCAGCGCGGGACTAGCGGGGGGCCACCAAGAGACCCAGTACTTC
CASSAGLAGGHQETQYF
>TRBJ1-4|NA|TRBV11-2|NA
TGTGCCAGCAGCGTTGGACCGGGTACGATTGGGGAAAAACTGTTTTTT
CASSVGPGTIGEKLFF
>TRBJ2-1|NA|TRBV6-1|TRBD2
TGTGCCAGCAGTGTGATAGCGGGGGGGACGAGCTCCTACAATGAGCAGTTCTTC
CASSVIAGGTSSYNEQFF
>TRBJ2-7|NA|TRBV15|TRBD2
TGTGCCACCAGCAGGCTACCTAGCGGGGGGGTCTACGAGCAGTACTTC
CATSRLPSGGVYEQYF
>TRBJ1-2|NA|TRBV5-4|TRBD1
TGTGCCAGCAGCTCTCGGACAGGGCCCAACTATGGCTACACCTTC
CASSSRTGPNYGYTF
>TRBJ2-3|NA|TRBV2|NA
TGTGCCAGCAGAGTAGGCGGGAGCACAGATACGCAGTATTTT
CASRVGGSTDTQYF
>TRBJ1-5|NA|TRBV4-1|NA
TGCGCCAGCAGCCAAGACCCCAATCAGCCCCAGCATTTT
CASSQDPNQPQHF
>TRBJ1-4|once|TRBV28|NA
TGTGCCAGCAGTTTAATGCAGGTTAATGAAAAACTGTTTTTT
CASSLMQVNEKLFF
>TRBJ2-7|NA|TRBV5-1|NA
TGCGCCAGCAGCTTCTCCAGAACCTACGAGCAGTACTTC
CASSFSRTYEQYF
>TRBJ2-7|NA|TRBV15|NA
TGTGCCACCAGCAGAAGGACCTCCTACGAGCAGTACTTC
CATSRRTSYEQYF
>TRBJ2-5|NA|TRBV7-2|TRBD2
TGTGCCAGCAGCTTGGGACTAGCGGGAGTGAGAAAGACCCAGTACTTC
CASSLGLAGVRKTQYF
>TRBJ2-5|NA|TRBV19|NA
TGTGCCAGTAGTATCTCCGGGGGCGAGGTGACCCAGTACTTC
CASSISGGEVTQYF
>TRBJ2-3|NA|TRBV7-9|TRBD2
TGTGCCAGCAGCACCCGACTAGCCACAGATACGCAGTATTTT
CASSTRLATDTQYF
>TRBJ2-5|NA|TRBV28|NA
TGTGCCAGCACTCCGGGATCCAGCCAAGAGACCCAGTACTTC
CASTPGSSQETQYF
>TRBJ1-1|NA|TRBV5-4|TRBD1
TGTGCCAGCAGCTTGATTGGACAGGGAGGCACTGAAGCTTTCTTT
CASSLIGQGGTEAFF
>TRBJ1-2|NA|TRBV19|TRBD1
TGTGCCAGTAGTATAAGGCAGGGGGCTATCTATGGCTACACCTTC
CASSIRQGAIYGYTF
>TRBJ2-3|NA|TRBV29-1|TRBD1
TGCAGCGTTGAAACTATTCCGGGACAGGGATTCACAGATACGCAGTATTTT
CSVETIPGQGFTDTQYF
>TRBJ2-1|NA|TRBV11-3|TRBD1
TGTGCCAGCAGCTTGACCGGGACAGGGGACAATGAGCAGTTCTTC
CASSLTGTGDNEQFF
>TRBJ1-5|NA|TRBV6-6|NA
TGTGCTAGCAGGAAATGGACGGGGGGCAATCAGCCCCAGCATTTT
CASRKWTGGNQPQHF
>TRBJ2-2|once|TRBV4-1|NA
TGCGCCAGCAGCCAAGATAAGCGCACGAACACCGGGGAGCTGTTTTTT
CASSQDKRTNTGELFF
>TRBJ1-1|NA|TRBV27|NA
TGTGCCAGCAGTTCACCCAGGGTAGGGGGCACTGAAGCTTTCTTT
CASSSPRVGGTEAFF
>TRBJ1-2|NA|TRBV19|NA
TGTGCCAGTAGAGAATTCGACCTCGGATATGGCTACACCTTC
CASREFDLGYGYTF
>TRBJ1-2|NA|TRBV15|NA
TGTGCCACCAGCAGAGATCTGGGGGCAAACTATGGCTACACCTTC
CATSRDLGANYGYTF
>TRBJ2-1|NA|TRBV6-5|TRBD2
TGTGCCAGCGGGGGCGGGACTAGCGGGTTCCATGAGCAGTTCTTC
CASGGGTSGFHEQFF
>TRBJ2-7|NA|TRBV9|NA
TGTGCCAGCAGCGTAGACAAGGACAAAAAAAACGAGCAGTACTTC
CASSVDKDKKNEQYF
>TRBJ1-2|few|TRBV7-8|TRBD1
TGTGCCAGCAGCTTCACCGGGACAGACTATGGCTACACCTTC
CASSFTGTDYGYTF
>TRBJ2-3|NA|TRBV6-1|NA
TGTGCCAGCACCCCAAGGATCTTCGCAGATACGCAGTATTTT
CASTPRIFADTQYF